This TCR beta chain came from a study of cytomegalovirus exposure and HLA in healthy donors. Study-wide background: Among the approximately 380 donors who were genotyped, 70% to 90% fell in the genetic ancestry cluster that is associated with self-reported Caucasian donors.

PCR amplification relied on 60 Vbeta primers (plus 13 Jbeta primers). The method was immunoSEQ multiplex PCR; TCRdb's version includes in-frame clones alone and lacks a portion of them. The top ten clones hold around a fifth of a sample with around 100,000 clones, around 77% of them seen once. Notes on this clone: Antigen unknown.

Study-wide results and caveats: Researchers catalogued over 150 TCR beta chains as cytomegalovirus-associated.

V was pared by 4 bases and J by 0 bases, with 5 bases of the junction left unmatched. The CDR3 has 16 residues. Germline-derived CDR1 and CDR2 are SGHVS and FQNEAQ. Input material: PBMCs. The TCR was taken from a woman aged 60-70 years in good health and CMV-seropositive. This chain links TRBV7-8 with TRBJ2-1; 8 positions agree with TRBD2. The CDR3 nucleotides read TGTGCCAGCAGCTATAGCGGGGCGAGCTCCTACAATGAGCAGTTCTTC. Protein: CASSYSGASSYNEQFF.